The 10 T cell receptor beta chains given below trace back to one sample, sequenced in a study of blood T cell repertoires in COVID-19. Libraries were prepared by immunoSEQ multiplex PCR; TCRdb keeps only in-frame clonotypes and omits some of them. This table has fewer than 500,000 clones, around 87% appearing once. Sequencing was performed on PBMCs or T cells enriched from blood (not recorded which). The receptor set was obtained from a woman younger than 45 with acute COVID-19.

The V and J genes are TRBV5-4 and TRBJ1-1; a possible D gene is TRBD1 (6 bases). In germline, CDR1 is SGHNT, CDR2 YYREEE (reference sequence). The CDR3 is made up of 12 amino acids. With 5 bases removed from V and 5 bases from J, the gap between germline ends came to 10 bases. For the CDR3, the DNA is TGTGCCAGCAGGAACAGGGATACTGAAGCTTTCTTT. This codes for CASRNRDTEAFF.

The V gene is TRBV5-8, the J gene TRBJ2-3; 7 positions agree with TRBD1. J lost 0 bases, V lost 5 bases, and 6 bases had no gene match. Looked up from germline, CDR1 is SGHTS and CDR2 is YDEGEE. The CDR3 is made up of 15 amino acids. CDR3 residues: CASSSGTASTDTQYF. CDR3 sequence (DNA): TGTGCCAGCAGTTCCGGGACAGCTAGCACAGATACGCAGTATTTT.

The rearrangement joins TRBV5-1 to TRBJ2-1; D is possibly TRBD2 (6 bases). Trimming took 2 bases from V and 5 from J, leaving 14 bases between them. The CDR3 has 15 residues. Germline loops: CDR1 SGHRS, CDR2 YFSETQ. CDR3 loop: CASSFRLSGHNEQFF. Here the CDR3 DNA reads TGCGCCAGCAGCTTTAGGCTTAGCGGCCACAATGAGCAGTTCTTC.

The V and J genes are TRBV7-8 and TRBJ2-1, with 12 bases lining up with TRBD2. In germline, CDR1 is SGHVS, CDR2 FQNEAQ. V dropped 5 bases and J dropped 7; count of bases not matched to a gene: 12. The CDR3 sequence is 17 residues long. The CDR3 DNA reads as TGTGCCAGCAGCCCAATTACTAGCGGGGGGTTGGCGAATGAGCAGTTCTTC. Its translation is CASSPITSGGLANEQFF.

The V and J genes are TRBV9 and TRBJ2-2; D not resolved. Germline assignment: CDR1 SGDLS and CDR2 YYNGEE. Trimming removed 3 bases at V and 6 bases at J, with 9 bases between. The CDR3 covers 13 residues. CDR3 loop: CASSGTSPGELFF. The CDR3 DNA reads TGTGCCAGCAGCGGTACGAGTCCCGGGGAGCTGTTTTTT. Variable domain in full (rest from reference TRBV9 and TRBJ2-2): DSGVTQTPKHLITATGQRVTLRCSPRSGDLSVYWYQQSLDQGLQFLIQYYNGEERAKGNILERFSAQQFPDLHSELNLSSLELGDSALYFCASSGTSPGELFFGEGSRLTVL.

The V and J genes are TRBV30 and TRBJ1-5, with 8 bases aligning to TRBD1. V trimming: 2 bases; J trimming: 0 bases; junction bases outside the gene matches: 12. The germline gives CDR1 GTSNPN, CDR2 SVGIG (reference sequence). The CDR3 is made up of 18 amino acids. CDR3 in amino acids: CAWSRQGTLPYSNQPQHF. The CDR3 DNA reads TGTGCCTGGAGTAGACAGGGGACCTTACCTTATAGCAATCAGCCCCAGCATTTT.

V gene TRBV21-1 combines with J gene TRBJ2-3; TRBD2, the D gene given by the table, was not confirmed from the DNA. TRBV21-1 is termed a pseudogene. There are 15 residues in the CDR3. The CDR3 reads CASSTSSGPRDTQYF. The CDR3 nucleotides are TGTGCCAGCAGCACCAGTAGCGGCCCCCGGGATACGCAGTATTTT.

This sequence joins TRBV3-1 (or the pseudogene TRBV3-2) and TRBJ1-4; 10 nucleotides line up with TRBD1. The CDR3 has 15 residues. Germline CDR1 LGHDT, CDR2 YNNKEL (reference sequence). With 4 bases clipped from V and 8 bases from J, the junction kept 7 bases outside the gene matches. The CDR3, as DNA: TGTGCCAGCAGCCTAGCAGACAGGGGGCCAGAAAAACTGTTTTTT. Encoded protein: CASSLADRGPEKLFF.

This chain connects TRBV27 to TRBJ1-4; D gene unclear. The CDR3 runs to 15 residues. Trimming stripped 3 bases from V and 5 bases from J, with 13 bases between. The V gene's germline CDR1 is MNHEY and CDR2 SMNVEV (reference sequence). CDR3 amino acids: CASSFRGYGNEKLFF. The DNA of the CDR3 is TGTGCCAGCAGTTTTAGAGGCTACGGAAATGAAAAACTGTTTTTT. The full variable domain, rest sourced from reference TRBV27 and TRBJ1-4, is EAQVTQNPRYLITVTGKKLTVTCSQNMNHEYMSWYRQDPGLGLRQIYYSMNVEVTDKGDVPEGYKVSRKEKRNFPLILESPSPNQTSLYFCASSFRGYGNEKLFFGSGTQLSVL.

The CDR3 region is CASSETGQGPYNEQFF. The DNA for the CDR3 is TGTGCCAGCAGCGAAACGGGACAGGGCCCCTACAATGAGCAGTTCTTC. The chain recombines TRBV9 with TRBJ2-1; TRBD1 agrees at 9 bases. Germline V CDR1 and CDR2: SGDLS, YYNGEE. This CDR3 contains 16 residues. The V segment lost 3 bases and the J segment 2 bases; nucleotides outside the gene matches: 6.